A selection of T cell receptor beta chains follows, all from one sample in a study of blood T cell repertoires in COVID-19. Measured with immunoSEQ multiplex PCR; TCRdb has only the in-frame clones, and not every one. The profile covers 300,000 to 400,000 clones, with around 87% appearing a single time and roughly 8% taken by the ten largest. The sequenced sample consisted of peripheral blood. The source is a woman aged 50 to 60 who had recovered from COVID-19. Each CDR3 is given with its conserved first and last residue. Each record gives: V gene, J gene, CDR3 protein.

>TRBV7-9|TRBJ2-2
CAVGPTGELFF
>TRBV7-9|TRBJ2-5
CASSHPGQETQYF
>TRBV27|TRBJ1-1
CASSLGQTTEAFF
>TRBV7-3|TRBJ2-3
CASSLSYSDTQYF
>TRBV7-7|TRBJ2-2
CASSPSLGGNTGELFF
>TRBV6-5|TRBJ1-2
CASKGPTGDTF
>TRBV6-6|TRBJ1-1
CASSYAGANTEAFF
>TRBV30|TRBJ1-4
CAWSRGLDEKLFF
>TRBV27|TRBJ2-7
CASVRTSGRARGKYEQYF
>TRBV5-4|TRBJ1-6
CASSPGQGSSGSPLHF
>TRBV10-3|TRBJ1-2
CAISEGQTFNYGYTF
>TRBV4-3|TRBJ1-6
CASSPGTGHNSPLHF
>TRBV5-5|TRBJ1-4
CASSLEGQGNEKLFF
>TRBV7-9|TRBJ1-5
CASSHEGGGDQPQHF
>TRBV7-8|TRBJ1-2
CASSFDRQGGGYTF
>TRBV7-2|TRBJ2-5
CASSLTRDRAYQETQYF
>TRBV7-9|TRBJ2-5
CASSSTGPSETQYF
>TRBV5-1|TRBJ2-2
CASSLDGGLDTGELFF
>TRBV5-1|TRBJ1-2
CASSSGTGGRGTNYGYTF
>TRBV18|TRBJ2-5
CASSPTNQRGKETQYF
>TRBV11-2|TRBJ2-3
CASSSGTGSTDTQYF
>TRBV30|TRBJ2-7
CAWSVAVREQYF
>TRBV19|TRBJ1-1
CASSSSGDTEAFF
>TRBV5-4|TRBJ2-7
CASSPRDTLYEQYF
>TRBV7-8|TRBJ2-1
CASSPVRVGGGINEQFF
>TRBV29-1|TRBJ2-1
CSESNSYNEQFF
>TRBV6-5|TRBJ2-7
CASGRGQGDREQYF
>TRBV5-1|TRBJ2-1
CASSLDLASEQFF
>TRBV7-2|TRBJ1-5
CASSLVKNQPQHF
>TRBV29-1|TRBJ1-2
CSTRTGLNYGYTF
>TRBV28|TRBJ1-2
CASSPGMGGYTF
>TRBV10-3|TRBJ1-1
CAISDLQGNTEAFF
>TRBV28|TRBJ1-2
CASSDATVYGYTF
>TRBV30|TRBJ2-7
CAWAGTGTKLLF
>TRBV28|TRBJ2-7
CASSFPSSYEQYF
>TRBV7-2|TRBJ2-7
CASSFSRGYEQYF
>TRBV5-8|TRBJ2-2
CASSLFGLAGTGELFF
>TRBV6-5|TRBJ2-7
CASKNSGTGAYEQYF
>TRBV7-9|TRBJ1-2
CASSLGQTSGYTF
>TRBV24-1|TRBJ2-7
CATSGQVQGEQYF
>TRBV5-1|TRBJ2-6
CASSADRFSGANVLTF
>TRBV6-5|TRBJ2-7
CASSYSGGPNYEQYF
>TRBV9|TRBJ1-5
CASSVNTNPNQPQHF
>TRBV10-3|TRBJ1-1
CAIRPGHILNTEAFF
>TRBV5-1|TRBJ1-2
CASSLEGQSGYTF
>TRBV11-2|TRBJ2-1
CASSLDVIANEQFF
>TRBV19|TRBJ2-5
CASSRTGVEETQYF
>TRBV7-8|TRBJ1-3
CASSRPGSGNTIYF
>TRBV5-6|TRBJ1-6
CASSSQGWDSPLHF
>TRBV5-1|TRBJ2-5
CASSWTSGGVSETQYF
>TRBV7-2|TRBJ1-2
CASSRDRGTINGYTF